This is a list of T cell receptor beta chains from one sample in a study of Ad26.COV2.S vaccination and SARS-CoV-2 variants. Data came from immunoSEQ multiplex PCR; TCRdb stores just in-frame clones and leaves some out. The table lists approximately 360,000 clones, 83% of them singletons. Source: peripheral blood, taken in a trial of Ad26.COV2.S vaccine versus placebo. Receptors originate from a person aged 18 to 65 who received the Ad26.COV2.S COVID-19 vaccine or a placebo. The CDR3 runs from the conserved cysteine through the conserved F or W. D genes are given only for firm matches. Not every row has a clone size; where given, it reads once, few, many or a size class.

cdr3_length d_call j_call v_call clone_size cdr3_aa cdr3_nt
16 TRBD1 TRBJ2-7 TRBV7-2 once CASSLARDRVPYEQYF TGTGCCAGCAGCTTAGCGAGGGACAGGGTTCCCTACGAGCAGTACTTC
13 - TRBJ2-7 TRBV5-6 - CASSLRQTYEQYF TGTGCCAGCAGCTTACGACAGACCTACGAGCAGTACTTC
16 - TRBJ1-5 TRBV5-5 - CASSLGGRLNNQPQHF TGTGCCAGCAGCTTGGGCGGACGGTTGAACAATCAGCCCCAGCATTTT
13 - TRBJ1-6 TRBV30 - CAWRSIGNSPLHF TGTGCCTGGAGGTCCATCGGAAATTCACCCCTCCACTTT
15 TRBD1 TRBJ2-1 TRBV19 - CASSISGTGGAGQFF TGTGCCAGTAGTATATCCGGGACAGGGGGCGCAGGGCAGTTCTTC
14 - TRBJ1-5 TRBV19 once CASSLTSSEQPQHF TGTGCCAGTAGCCTGACATCTTCTGAGCAGCCCCAGCATTTT
15 TRBD1 TRBJ2-1 TRBV6-4 - CASSDSTGGYNEQFF TGTGCCAGCAGTGACTCGACAGGGGGCTACAATGAGCAGTTCTTC
14 TRBD1 TRBJ1-5 TRBV5-4 - CASSSGTGNQPQHF TGTGCCAGCAGCTCCGGGACAGGGAATCAGCCCCAGCATTTT
14 - TRBJ1-1 TRBV5-1 - CASTLDRSISEAFF TGCGCCAGCACCCTAGACAGGTCAATCTCTGAAGCTTTCTTT
17 TRBD1 TRBJ2-3 TRBV3-1/TRBV3-2 - CASSQAPGQGIRDTQYF TGTGCCAGCAGCCAGGCCCCGGGACAGGGAATTAGGGATACGCAGTATTTT
11 TRBD2 TRBJ2-7 TRBV28 - CAAGGGYEQYF TGTGCCGCAGGCGGGGGCTACGAGCAGTACTTC
13 - TRBJ2-5 TRBV10-3 - CAISAVAEETQYF TGTGCCATCAGTGCTGTGGCGGAAGAGACCCAGTACTTC
14 TRBD2 TRBJ2-1 TRBV19 - CASSILAGDHEQFF TGTGCCAGTAGTATTCTAGCGGGAGATCATGAGCAGTTCTTC
13 TRBD2 TRBJ2-7 TRBV13 - CASSLGLAYEQYF TGTGCCAGCAGCCTAGGACTAGCCTACGAGCAGTACTTC
15 - TRBJ1-1 TRBV21-1 few CASSKGPGMNTEAFF TGTGCCAGCAGCAAAGGTCCCGGCATGAACACTGAAGCTTTCTTT
16 TRBD2 TRBJ2-7 TRBV9 few CASSADPGTSGNEQYF TGTGCCAGCAGCGCGGACCCCGGGACTAGCGGTAACGAGCAGTACTTC
14 - TRBJ2-7 TRBV7-2 - CASSLSTAPYEQYF TGTGCCAGCAGCTTATCAACAGCGCCTTACGAGCAGTACTTC
11 TRBD2 TRBJ2-1 TRBV19 - CASKLAASLFF TGTGCCAGTAAACTAGCGGCCTCGCTATTCTTC
16 - TRBJ2-1 TRBV7-9 - CASSLEMVNPGNEQFF TGTGCCAGCAGCTTGGAGATGGTCAATCCTGGGAATGAGCAGTTCTTC
12 - TRBJ1-6 TRBV10-1 - CASSEGVSPLHF TGCGCCAGCAGTGAGGGGGTTTCACCCCTCCACTTT
14 - TRBJ2-7 TRBV18 once CASSPPASGDEQYF TGTGCCAGCTCACCACCGGCTTCCGGGGACGAGCAGTACTTC
16 TRBD2 TRBJ2-2 TRBV2 - CASSILAGGFTGELFF TGTGCCAGCAGCATACTAGCGGGAGGGTTCACCGGGGAGCTGTTTTTT
16 - TRBJ2-7 TRBV3-1/TRBV3-2 few CASSQDLTVISYEQYF TGTGCCAGCAGCCAAGATCTTACTGTGATTTCCTACGAGCAGTACTTC
14 - TRBJ2-7 TRBV2 - CASKEYGQLYEQYF TGTGCCAGCAAGGAATACGGACAGCTCTACGAGCAGTACTTC
13 - TRBJ1-5 TRBV30 - CAWSLGGNQPQHF TGTGCCTGGAGTCTAGGGGGAAATCAGCCCCAGCATTTT
15 - TRBJ2-7 TRBV14 - CASSIATGSSYEQYF TGTGCCAGCAGCATTGCAACAGGGAGCTCCTACGAGCAGTACTTC
13 - TRBJ2-3 TRBV6-5 - CASSYHGADTQYF TGTGCCAGCAGTTACCATGGCGCAGATACGCAGTATTTT
15 TRBD1 TRBJ1-2 TRBV29-1 - CSVPPGGLTNYGYTF TGCAGCGTTCCCCCAGGGGGCTTAACGAACTATGGCTACACCTTC
10 - TRBJ2-5 TRBV20-1 - CSASFETQYF TGCAGTGCTAGTTTTGAGACCCAGTACTTC
15 - TRBJ1-2 TRBV28 - CASSTFPGANYGYTF TGTGCCAGCAGTACTTTCCCAGGGGCTAACTATGGCTACACCTTC
12 - TRBJ2-7 TRBV12-3/TRBV12-4 - CASSNSLIEQYF TGTGCCAGCAGCAACAGTTTAATCGAGCAGTACTTC
14 - TRBJ1-5 TRBV5-5 few CASSQQGTHQPQHF TGTGCCAGCAGTCAACAGGGTACTCATCAGCCCCAGCATTTT
16 - TRBJ2-5 TRBV6-2/TRBV6-3 - CASSYRAVAPGETQYF TGTGCCAGCAGTTACAGGGCAGTGGCGCCCGGGGAGACCCAGTACTTC
16 - TRBJ1-3 TRBV11-3 - CASSPRQWNSGNTIYF TGTGCCAGCAGCCCGCGACAGTGGAACTCTGGAAACACCATATATTTT
16 - TRBJ2-5 TRBV11-2 - CASSLAGGGNQETQYF TGTGCCAGCAGCTTAGCGGGGGGCGGAAACCAAGAGACCCAGTACTTC
12 - TRBJ1-6 TRBV11-1 - CASRSGVSPLHF TGTGCCAGCCGCTCAGGGGTTTCACCCCTCCACTTT
15 - TRBJ1-1 TRBV18 - CASSPTTTVNTEAFF TGTGCCAGCTCACCCACGACCACAGTGAACACTGAAGCTTTCTTT
15 - TRBJ2-2 TRBV10-1 - CASSAPGAATGELFF TGCGCCAGCAGTGCACCGGGGGCCGCCACCGGGGAGCTGTTTTTT
13 - TRBJ1-4 TRBV27 - CASSSRGNEKLFF TGTGCCAGCAGTTCTCGCGGTAATGAAAAACTGTTTTTT
15 - TRBJ2-6 TRBV29-1 - CSGVVDASGANVLTF TGCAGCGGAGTCGTGGATGCCTCTGGGGCCAACGTCCTGACTTTC
13 - TRBJ1-3 TRBV19 - CASITGYGNTIYF TGTGCCAGTATTACAGGGTATGGAAACACCATATATTTT
11 TRBD1 TRBJ2-3 TRBV29-1 - CSARWGQGQYF TGCAGCGCTCGATGGGGACAGGGGCAGTATTTT
13 - TRBJ2-2 TRBV5-6 - CASSASGGGELFF TGTGCCAGCAGCGCCTCCGGCGGCGGGGAGCTGTTTTTT
16 TRBD1 TRBJ2-7 TRBV5-1 - CASSLVGTGVNYEQYF TGCGCCAGCAGCTTGGTGGGCACAGGGGTTAACTACGAGCAGTACTTC
17 TRBD2 TRBJ2-1 TRBV27 - CASSLHFSGDSYNEQFF TGTGCCAGCAGTCTCCATTTTAGCGGGGACTCCTACAATGAGCAGTTCTTC
14 - TRBJ2-5 TRBV3-1/TRBV3-2 - CASSQAQHQETQYF TGTGCCAGCAGCCAAGCACAGCACCAAGAGACCCAGTACTTC
13 - TRBJ2-1 TRBV30 once CAWSVGRPNEQFF TGTGCCTGGAGTGTAGGCAGACCGAATGAGCAGTTCTTC
12 - TRBJ1-1 TRBV7-9 - CASSFPNTEAFF TGTGCCAGCAGCTTCCCGAACACTGAAGCTTTCTTT
13 - TRBJ1-1 TRBV6-5 - CASSYQGSTEAFF TGTGCCAGCAGTTACCAGGGAAGCACTGAAGCTTTCTTT
12 - TRBJ2-5 TRBV7-9 - CASSLQTEGQYF TGTGCCAGCAGCCTGCAGACGGAGGGCCAGTACTTC